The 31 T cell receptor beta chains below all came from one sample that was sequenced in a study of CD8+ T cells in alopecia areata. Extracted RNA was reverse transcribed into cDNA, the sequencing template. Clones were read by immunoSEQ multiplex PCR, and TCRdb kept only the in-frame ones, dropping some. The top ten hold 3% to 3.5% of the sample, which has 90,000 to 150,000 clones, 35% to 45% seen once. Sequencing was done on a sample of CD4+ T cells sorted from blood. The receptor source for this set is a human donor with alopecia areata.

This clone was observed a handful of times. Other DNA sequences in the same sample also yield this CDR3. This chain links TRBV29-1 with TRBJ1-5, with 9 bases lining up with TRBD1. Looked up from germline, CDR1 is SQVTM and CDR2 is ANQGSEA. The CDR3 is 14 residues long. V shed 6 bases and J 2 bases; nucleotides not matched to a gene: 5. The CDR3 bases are TGCAGCGTGGGAACAGGGGGCGGCAATCAGCCCCAGCATTTT. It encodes CSVGTGGGNQPQHF.

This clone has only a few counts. The CDR3 is CASTSPGVAYEQYF. Here the CDR3 DNA reads TGTGCCAGCACCTCGCCAGGGGTGGCCTACGAGCAGTACTTC. The chain combines TRBV28 with TRBJ2-7; D perhaps matches TRBD1 (6 bases). CDR1 is MDHEN, CDR2 SYDVKM, per germline. The V end lost 7 bases, the J end lost 2 bases, and 15 bases lay between the germline ends. The CDR3 is 14 residues long.

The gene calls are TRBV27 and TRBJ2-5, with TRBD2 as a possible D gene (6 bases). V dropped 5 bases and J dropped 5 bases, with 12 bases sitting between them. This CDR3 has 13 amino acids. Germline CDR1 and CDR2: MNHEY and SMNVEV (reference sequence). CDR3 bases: TGTGCCAGCAGTCCCCCAGGGAGGGAGACCCAGTACTTC. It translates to CASSPPGRETQYF.

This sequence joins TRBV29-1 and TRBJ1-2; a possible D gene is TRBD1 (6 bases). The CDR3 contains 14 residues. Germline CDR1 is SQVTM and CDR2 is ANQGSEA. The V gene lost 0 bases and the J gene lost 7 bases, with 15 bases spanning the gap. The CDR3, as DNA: TGCAGCGTTGAAGATCTACGGACAGTCGGTGGCTACACCTTC. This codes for CSVEDLRTVGGYTF. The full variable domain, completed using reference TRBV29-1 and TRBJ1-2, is SAVISQKPSRDICQRGTSLTIQCQVDSQVTMMFWYRQQPGQSLTLIATANQGSEATYESGFVIDKFPISRPNLTFSTLTVSNMSPEDSSIYLCSVEDLRTVGGYTFGSGTRLTVV.

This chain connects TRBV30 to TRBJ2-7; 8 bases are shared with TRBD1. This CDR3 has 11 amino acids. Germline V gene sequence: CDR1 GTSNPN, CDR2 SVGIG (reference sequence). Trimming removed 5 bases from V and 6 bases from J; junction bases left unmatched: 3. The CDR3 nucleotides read TGTGCCTGGTACAGGGGGAGCGAGCAGTACTTC. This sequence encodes CAWYRGSEQYF.

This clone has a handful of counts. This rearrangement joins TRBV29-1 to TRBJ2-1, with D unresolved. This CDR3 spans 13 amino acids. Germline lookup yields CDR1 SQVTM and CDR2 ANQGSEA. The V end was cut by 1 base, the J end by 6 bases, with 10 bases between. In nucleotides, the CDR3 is TGCAGCGTTGAAGGTCAGACAAGCAATGAGCAGTTCTTC. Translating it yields CSVEGQTSNEQFF.

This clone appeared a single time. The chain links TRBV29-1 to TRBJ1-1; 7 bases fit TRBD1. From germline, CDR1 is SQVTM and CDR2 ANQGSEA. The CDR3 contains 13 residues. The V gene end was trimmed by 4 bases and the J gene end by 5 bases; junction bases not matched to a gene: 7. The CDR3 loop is CSVGGGGGTEAFF. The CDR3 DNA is TGCAGCGTTGGAGGGGGCGGAGGGACTGAAGCTTTCTTT.

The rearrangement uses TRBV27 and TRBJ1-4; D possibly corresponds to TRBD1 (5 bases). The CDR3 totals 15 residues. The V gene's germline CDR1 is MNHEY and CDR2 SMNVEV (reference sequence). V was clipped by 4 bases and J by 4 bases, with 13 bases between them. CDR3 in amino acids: CASSSAGTGNEKLFF. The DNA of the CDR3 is TGTGCCAGCAGTTCTGCCGGGACGGGTAATGAAAAACTGTTTTTT.

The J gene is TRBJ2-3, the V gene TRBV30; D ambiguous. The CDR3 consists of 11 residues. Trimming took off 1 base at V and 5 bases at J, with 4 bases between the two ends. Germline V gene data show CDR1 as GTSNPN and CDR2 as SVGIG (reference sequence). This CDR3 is CAWSGKDTQYF. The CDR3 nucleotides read TGTGCCTGGAGTGGGAAAGATACGCAGTATTTT.

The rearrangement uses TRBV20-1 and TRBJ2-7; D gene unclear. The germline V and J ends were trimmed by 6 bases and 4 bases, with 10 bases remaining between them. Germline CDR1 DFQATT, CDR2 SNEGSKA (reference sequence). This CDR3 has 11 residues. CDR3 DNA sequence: TGCAGTGCGAGATTGGGATACGAGCAGTACTTC. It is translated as CSARLGYEQYF.

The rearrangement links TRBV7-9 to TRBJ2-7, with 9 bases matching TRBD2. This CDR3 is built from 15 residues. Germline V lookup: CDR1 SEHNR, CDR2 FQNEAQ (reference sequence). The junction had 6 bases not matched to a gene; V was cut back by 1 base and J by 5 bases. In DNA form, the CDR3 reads TGTGCCAGCAGCTTAGGGATTAGCGGGGGCGACGAGCAGTACTTC. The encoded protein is CASSLGISGGDEQYF.

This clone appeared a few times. The CDR3 nucleotides read TGTGCCTGGACCTCAAGTGGCGGGTGGTCCTACGAGCAGTACTTC. Translating it yields CAWTSSGGWSYEQYF. The chain is built from TRBV30 and TRBJ2-7; possibly TRBD2 for D (5 bases). V was shortened by 4 bases and J by 1 base, with 17 bases between the two germline ends. CDR1 is GTSNPN and CDR2 is SVGIG in the germline V gene (reference sequence). The CDR3 covers 15 residues.

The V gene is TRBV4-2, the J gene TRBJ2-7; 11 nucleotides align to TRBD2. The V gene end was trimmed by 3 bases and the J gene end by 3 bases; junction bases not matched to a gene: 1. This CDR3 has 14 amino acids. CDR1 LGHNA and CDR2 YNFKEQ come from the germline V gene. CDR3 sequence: CASSQTSGNYEQYF. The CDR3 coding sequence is TGTGCCAGCAGCCAGACTAGCGGGAACTACGAGCAGTACTTC.

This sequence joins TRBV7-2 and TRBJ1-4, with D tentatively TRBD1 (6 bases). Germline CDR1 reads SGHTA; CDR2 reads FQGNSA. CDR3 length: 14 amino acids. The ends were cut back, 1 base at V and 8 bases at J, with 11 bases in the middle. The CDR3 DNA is TGTGCCAGCAGCTTAGGGGGGGCTGGGGAAAAACTGTTTTTT. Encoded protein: CASSLGGAGEKLFF.

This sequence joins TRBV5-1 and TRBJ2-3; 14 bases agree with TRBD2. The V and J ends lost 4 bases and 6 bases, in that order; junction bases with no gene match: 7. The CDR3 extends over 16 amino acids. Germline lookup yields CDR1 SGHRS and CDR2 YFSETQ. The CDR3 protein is CASSLSGTSGGDTQYF. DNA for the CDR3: TGCGCCAGCAGCCTCTCCGGGACTAGCGGGGGTGATACGCAGTATTTT.

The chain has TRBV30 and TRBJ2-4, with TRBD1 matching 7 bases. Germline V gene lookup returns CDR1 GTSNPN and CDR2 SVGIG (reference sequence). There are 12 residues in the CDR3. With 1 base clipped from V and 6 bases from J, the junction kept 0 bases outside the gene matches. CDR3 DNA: TGTGCCTGGAGTGACAGGGGAAACATTCAGTACTTC. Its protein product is CAWSDRGNIQYF.

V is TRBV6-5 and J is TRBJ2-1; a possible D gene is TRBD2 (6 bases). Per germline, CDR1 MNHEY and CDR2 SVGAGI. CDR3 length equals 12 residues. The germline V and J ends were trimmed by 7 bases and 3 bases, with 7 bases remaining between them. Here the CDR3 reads CASKDYYNEQFF. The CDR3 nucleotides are TGTGCCAGCAAGGACTACTACAATGAGCAGTTCTTC.

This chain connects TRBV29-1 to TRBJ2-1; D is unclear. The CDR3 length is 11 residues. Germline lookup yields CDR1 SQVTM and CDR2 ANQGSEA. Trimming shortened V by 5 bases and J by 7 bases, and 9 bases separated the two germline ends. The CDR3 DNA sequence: TGCAGCGTTCCACTAAGAAATGAGCAGTTCTTC. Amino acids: CSVPLRNEQFF.

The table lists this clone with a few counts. The CDR3, as DNA: TGTGCCAGCAGCAGACAGGGGGACATTCAGTACTTC. Amino acids: CASSRQGDIQYF. This chain links TRBV7-2 with TRBJ2-4, with 9 nucleotides matching TRBD1. The J segment lost 8 bases and the V segment lost 5 bases, leaving 1 base of the junction unmatched. The CDR3 covers 12 residues. Germline assignment: CDR1 SGHTA and CDR2 FQGNSA.

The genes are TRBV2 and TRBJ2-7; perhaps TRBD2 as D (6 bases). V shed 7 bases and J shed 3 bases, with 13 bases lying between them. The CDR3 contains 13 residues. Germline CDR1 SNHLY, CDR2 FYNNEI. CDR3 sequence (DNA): TGTGCCAGCAAGGGGACTTTCTTCTACGAGCAGTACTTC. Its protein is CASKGTFFYEQYF.

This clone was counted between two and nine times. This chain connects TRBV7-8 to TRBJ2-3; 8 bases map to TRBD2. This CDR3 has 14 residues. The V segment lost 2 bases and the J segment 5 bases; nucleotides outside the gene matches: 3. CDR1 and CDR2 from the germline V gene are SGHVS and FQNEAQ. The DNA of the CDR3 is TGTGCCAGCAGCTTAACGGGAGGGGGAGATACGCAGTATTTT. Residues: CASSLTGGGDTQYF.

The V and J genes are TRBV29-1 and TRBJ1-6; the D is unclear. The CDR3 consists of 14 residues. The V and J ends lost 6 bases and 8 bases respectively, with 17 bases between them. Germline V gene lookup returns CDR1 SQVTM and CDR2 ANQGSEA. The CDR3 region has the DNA TGCAGCGTCAGAGCGTCGGGGTTGGATTCACCCCTCCACTTT. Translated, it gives CSVRASGLDSPLHF.

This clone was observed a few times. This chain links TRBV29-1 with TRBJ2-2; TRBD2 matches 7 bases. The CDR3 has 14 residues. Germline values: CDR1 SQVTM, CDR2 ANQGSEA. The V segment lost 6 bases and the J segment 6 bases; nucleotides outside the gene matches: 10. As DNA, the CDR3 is TGCAGCGTAAGAGTATCGGGGGGATCCGGGGAGCTGTTTTTT. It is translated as CSVRVSGGSGELFF.

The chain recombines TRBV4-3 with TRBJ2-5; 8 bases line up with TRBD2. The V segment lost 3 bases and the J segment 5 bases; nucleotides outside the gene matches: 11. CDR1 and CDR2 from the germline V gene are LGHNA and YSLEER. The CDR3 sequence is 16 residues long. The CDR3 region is CASSQGSGLAGETQYF. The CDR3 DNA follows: TGCGCCAGCAGCCAGGGATCCGGACTAGCCGGGGAGACCCAGTACTTC.

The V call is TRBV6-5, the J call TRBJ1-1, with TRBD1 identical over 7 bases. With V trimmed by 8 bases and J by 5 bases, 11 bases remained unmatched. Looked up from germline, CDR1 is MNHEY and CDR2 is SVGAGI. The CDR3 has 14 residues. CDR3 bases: TGTGCCAGCCGAGACAGGGTGAGGTATACTGAAGCTTTCTTT. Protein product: CASRDRVRYTEAFF.

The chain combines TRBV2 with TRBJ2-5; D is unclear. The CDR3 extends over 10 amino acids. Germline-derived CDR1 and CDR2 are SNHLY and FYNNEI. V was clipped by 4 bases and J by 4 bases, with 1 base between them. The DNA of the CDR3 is TGTGCCAGCAGTGGAGAGACCCAGTACTTC. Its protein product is CASSGETQYF. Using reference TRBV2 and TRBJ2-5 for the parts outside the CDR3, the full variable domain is EPEVTQTPSHQVTQMGQEVILRCVPISNHLYFYWYRQILGQKVEFLVSFYNNEISEKSEIFDDQFSVERPDGSNFTLKIRSTKLEDSAMYFCASSGETQYFGPGTRLLVL.

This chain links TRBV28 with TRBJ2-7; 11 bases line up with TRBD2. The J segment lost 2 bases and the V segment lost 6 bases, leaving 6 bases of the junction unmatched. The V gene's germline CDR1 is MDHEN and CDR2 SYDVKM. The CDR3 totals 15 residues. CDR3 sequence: CASRGGTSGTYEQYF. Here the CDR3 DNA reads TGTGCCAGCAGAGGAGGGACTAGCGGAACCTACGAGCAGTACTTC.

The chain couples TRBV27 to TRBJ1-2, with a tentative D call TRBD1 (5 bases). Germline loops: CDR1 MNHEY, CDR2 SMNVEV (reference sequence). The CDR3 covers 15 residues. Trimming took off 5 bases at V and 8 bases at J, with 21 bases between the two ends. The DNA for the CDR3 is TGTGCCAGCAGTCACAATCCGGGACCTATTCTCGGCTACACCTTC. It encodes CASSHNPGPILGYTF.

In DNA form, the CDR3 reads TGTGCCTGGAGTGTAGACAGACAGGGGGGCTACGAGCAGTACTTC. Translation: CAWSVDRQGGYEQYF. The chain is built from TRBV30 and TRBJ2-7; TRBD1 aligns across 9 bases. The CDR3 runs 15 residues. Trimming at V came to 0 bases and at J to 3 bases, leaving 6 bases not matched to a gene. In germline, CDR1 is GTSNPN, CDR2 SVGIG (reference sequence). Based on the CDR3 plus reference TRBV30 and TRBJ2-7, the full variable domain is SQTIHQWPATLVQPVGSPLSLECTVEGTSNPNLYWYRQAAGRGLQLLFYSVGIGQISSEVPQNLSASRPQDRQFILSSKKLLLSDSGFYLCAWSVDRQGGYEQYFGPGTRLTVT.

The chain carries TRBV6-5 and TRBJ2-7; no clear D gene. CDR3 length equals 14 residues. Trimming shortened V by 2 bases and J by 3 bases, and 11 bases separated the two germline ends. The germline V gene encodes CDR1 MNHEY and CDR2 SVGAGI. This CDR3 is CASSYRARDYEQYF. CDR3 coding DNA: TGTGCCAGCAGTTACCGGGCCCGAGACTACGAGCAGTACTTC.

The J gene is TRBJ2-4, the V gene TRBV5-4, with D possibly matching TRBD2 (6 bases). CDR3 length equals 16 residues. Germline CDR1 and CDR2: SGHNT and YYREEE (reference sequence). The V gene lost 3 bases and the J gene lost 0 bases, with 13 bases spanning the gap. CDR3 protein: CASSSLAELAKNIQYF. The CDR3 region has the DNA TGTGCCAGCAGCTCCTTAGCGGAACTAGCCAAAAACATTCAGTACTTC. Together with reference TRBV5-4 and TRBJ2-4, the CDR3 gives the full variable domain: ETGVTQSPTHLIKTRGQQVTLRCSSQSGHNTVSWYQQALGQGPQFIFQYYREEENGRGNFPPRFSGLQFPNYSSELNVNALELDDSALYLCASSSLAELAKNIQYFGAGTRLSVL.